These T cell receptor beta chains were read from a single sample in a study of T cell responses to AZD1222 COVID-19 vaccine. Generated by immunoSEQ multiplex PCR, the TCRdb table keeps only in-frame clones and is missing some. The data hold under 200,000 clones, with almost 95% observed a single time. This material consisted of peripheral blood, taken on day 0 of AZD1222 vaccination. All receptors derive from an adult in good health. CDR3s include the opening cysteine and the closing phenylalanine or tryptophan. The order of the fields is CDR3 protein, CDR3 DNA, CDR3 length, clone size, J gene, V gene, D gene. D genes are given only for firm matches. Clone size is given for some rows only: seen once, a few or many times, or a class if the clone is expanded.

cdr3_aa: CASSPGGLAGGILYEQYF; cdr3_nt: TGTGCCAGCAGCCCCGGGGGACTAGCGGGAGGGATTCTTTACGAGCAGTACTTC; cdr3_length: 18; clone_size: .; j_call: TRBJ2-7; v_call: TRBV5-4; d_call: TRBD2
cdr3_aa: CASSSGPVYSTYEQYF; cdr3_nt: TGTGCCAGCAGTTCGGGCCCGGTCTACTCTACCTACGAGCAGTACTTC; cdr3_length: 16; clone_size: .; j_call: TRBJ2-7; v_call: TRBV27; d_call: .
cdr3_aa: CASSLKGLENSPLHF; cdr3_nt: TGCGCCAGCAGCTTGAAAGGATTGGAGAATTCACCCCTCCACTTT; cdr3_length: 15; clone_size: .; j_call: TRBJ1-6; v_call: TRBV5-1; d_call: .
cdr3_aa: CASSLYREGTVQRLRGYTF; cdr3_nt: TGTGCCAGCAGTTTATACCGGGAGGGGACAGTTCAACGACTACGTGGCTACACCTTC; cdr3_length: 19; clone_size: .; j_call: TRBJ1-2; v_call: TRBV28; d_call: TRBD1
cdr3_aa: CASSKLSGAATNEKLFF; cdr3_nt: TGTGCCAGTAGTAAGTTGTCAGGGGCTGCAACTAATGAAAAACTGTTTTTT; cdr3_length: 17; clone_size: .; j_call: TRBJ1-4; v_call: TRBV19; d_call: .
cdr3_aa: CASSSPARSGANVLTF; cdr3_nt: TGTGCCAGCAGCTCACCAGCCCGCTCTGGGGCCAACGTCCTGACTTTC; cdr3_length: 16; clone_size: once; j_call: TRBJ2-6; v_call: TRBV9; d_call: .
cdr3_aa: CASSPQAFYTF; cdr3_nt: TGTGCCAGCAGCCCCCAGGCCTTCTACACCTTC; cdr3_length: 11; clone_size: .; j_call: TRBJ1-2; v_call: TRBV7-2; d_call: .
cdr3_aa: CASSTPGTGEGSPLHF; cdr3_nt: TGTGCCAGCAGTACCCCCGGGACAGGGGAAGGTTCACCCCTCCACTTT; cdr3_length: 16; clone_size: .; j_call: TRBJ1-6; v_call: TRBV28; d_call: TRBD1
cdr3_aa: CASNEIFGTSGYNEQFF; cdr3_nt: TGTGCCAGCAATGAAATTTTTGGGACTAGCGGATACAATGAGCAGTTCTTC; cdr3_length: 17; clone_size: .; j_call: TRBJ2-1; v_call: TRBV2; d_call: TRBD2
cdr3_aa: CATSDLPLVGGELFF; cdr3_nt: TGTGCCACCAGTGATTTGCCGCTAGTTGGCGGGGAGCTGTTTTTT; cdr3_length: 15; clone_size: .; j_call: TRBJ2-2; v_call: TRBV24-1; d_call: .
cdr3_aa: CASREGRAALGGELFF; cdr3_nt: TGTGCCAGCAGAGAAGGTCGGGCAGCCTTGGGCGGGGAGCTGTTTTTT; cdr3_length: 16; clone_size: .; j_call: TRBJ2-2; v_call: TRBV11-1; d_call: .
cdr3_aa: CASSRDSLSDTQYF; cdr3_nt: TGTGCCAGCAGCCGGGACAGTCTTTCGGATACGCAGTATTTT; cdr3_length: 14; clone_size: .; j_call: TRBJ2-3; v_call: TRBV7-2; d_call: TRBD1
cdr3_aa: CASSADRVPNEKLFF; cdr3_nt: TGCGCCAGCAGCGCAGACAGGGTACCAAATGAAAAACTGTTTTTT; cdr3_length: 15; clone_size: many; j_call: TRBJ1-4; v_call: TRBV5-1; d_call: TRBD1
cdr3_aa: CASMPGLANNEQFF; cdr3_nt: TGTGCCAGTATGCCGGGACTAGCTAACAATGAGCAGTTCTTC; cdr3_length: 14; clone_size: .; j_call: TRBJ2-1; v_call: TRBV19; d_call: TRBD2
cdr3_aa: CASSEAVPRRGNTIYF; cdr3_nt: TGTGCCAGCAGTGAAGCGGTTCCAAGACGTGGAAACACCATATATTTT; cdr3_length: 16; clone_size: .; j_call: TRBJ1-3; v_call: TRBV6-1; d_call: .
cdr3_aa: CASSARTGFNEKLFF; cdr3_nt: TGTGCCAGTAGTGCGCGGACAGGCTTTAATGAAAAACTGTTTTTT; cdr3_length: 15; clone_size: .; j_call: TRBJ1-4; v_call: TRBV19; d_call: TRBD1
cdr3_aa: CASRPLAGGPYEQYF; cdr3_nt: TGTGCCAGCAGACCACTCGCGGGAGGGCCTTACGAGCAGTACTTC; cdr3_length: 15; clone_size: .; j_call: TRBJ2-7; v_call: TRBV28; d_call: TRBD2
cdr3_aa: CASSSPRTGKVNTEAFF; cdr3_nt: TGTGCCAGCAGTAGTCCGAGGACAGGGAAGGTTAACACTGAAGCTTTCTTT; cdr3_length: 17; clone_size: .; j_call: TRBJ1-1; v_call: TRBV6-2/TRBV6-3; d_call: TRBD1
cdr3_aa: CASSYSRGYGYTF; cdr3_nt: TGTGCCAGCAGTTACAGCAGGGGCTATGGCTACACCTTC; cdr3_length: 13; clone_size: .; j_call: TRBJ1-2; v_call: TRBV6-5; d_call: .
cdr3_aa: CASSPVGQGNNEQFF; cdr3_nt: TGCGCCAGCAGCCCCGTTGGACAGGGAAACAATGAGCAGTTCTTC; cdr3_length: 15; clone_size: .; j_call: TRBJ2-1; v_call: TRBV4-1; d_call: TRBD1
cdr3_aa: CASSLGGTSGGIDEQFF; cdr3_nt: TGTGCCAGCAGCTTAGGCGGGACTAGCGGGGGCATAGATGAGCAGTTCTTC; cdr3_length: 17; clone_size: once; j_call: TRBJ2-1; v_call: TRBV7-9; d_call: TRBD2
cdr3_aa: CASSLGSATDTQYF; cdr3_nt: TGCGCCAGCAGCTTGGGTAGCGCCACAGATACGCAGTATTTT; cdr3_length: 14; clone_size: .; j_call: TRBJ2-3; v_call: TRBV5-1; d_call: .
cdr3_aa: CASRAGGAYNEQFF; cdr3_nt: TGTGCCAGCAGAGCGGGAGGGGCATACAATGAGCAGTTCTTC; cdr3_length: 14; clone_size: few; j_call: TRBJ2-1; v_call: TRBV2; d_call: TRBD2
cdr3_aa: CASSSGQNNQPQHF; cdr3_nt: TGTGCCAGCAGCTCCGGGCAGAACAATCAGCCCCAGCATTTT; cdr3_length: 14; clone_size: .; j_call: TRBJ1-5; v_call: TRBV9; d_call: .
cdr3_aa: CASSVERGATYNEQFF; cdr3_nt: TGTGCCAGCAGCGTAGAGCGGGGGGCCACCTACAATGAGCAGTTCTTC; cdr3_length: 16; clone_size: few; j_call: TRBJ2-1; v_call: TRBV9; d_call: TRBD2
cdr3_aa: CASSLDQGGIYGYTF; cdr3_nt: TGTGCCAGCAGCTTGGATCAGGGGGGAATCTATGGCTACACCTTC; cdr3_length: 15; clone_size: .; j_call: TRBJ1-2; v_call: TRBV5-6; d_call: TRBD1
cdr3_aa: CASSQASGTRDQPQHF; cdr3_nt: TGCGCCAGCAGCCAAGCCAGCGGGACAAGGGATCAGCCCCAGCATTTT; cdr3_length: 16; clone_size: once; j_call: TRBJ1-5; v_call: TRBV4-3; d_call: .
cdr3_aa: CASQYEGWRGYTF; cdr3_nt: TGTGCCAGTCAATATGAGGGATGGCGTGGCTACACCTTC; cdr3_length: 13; clone_size: .; j_call: TRBJ1-2; v_call: TRBV28; d_call: .
cdr3_aa: CASSLGLSLYNEQFF; cdr3_nt: TGTGCCAGCAGCTTGGGACTGAGTCTATACAATGAGCAGTTCTTC; cdr3_length: 15; clone_size: .; j_call: TRBJ2-1; v_call: TRBV11-2; d_call: .
cdr3_aa: CASSQAAGGRAFF; cdr3_nt: TGTGCCAGCAGCCAAGCAGCCGGCGGGAGGGCCTTCTTC; cdr3_length: 13; clone_size: .; j_call: TRBJ2-1; v_call: TRBV3-1/TRBV3-2; d_call: TRBD2
cdr3_aa: CASSPKKDTQYF; cdr3_nt: TGTGCCAGTAGCCCAAAGAAGGATACGCAGTATTTT; cdr3_length: 12; clone_size: .; j_call: TRBJ2-3; v_call: TRBV19; d_call: .
cdr3_aa: CASRETPNTEAFF; cdr3_nt: TGTGCCAGCAGAGAGACACCGAACACTGAAGCTTTCTTT; cdr3_length: 13; clone_size: .; j_call: TRBJ1-1; v_call: TRBV28; d_call: .
cdr3_aa: CASSLSWLAGESYEQYF; cdr3_nt: TGTGCCAGCAGTTTATCGTGGTTAGCGGGAGAATCCTACGAGCAGTACTTC; cdr3_length: 17; clone_size: .; j_call: TRBJ2-7; v_call: TRBV27; d_call: TRBD2
cdr3_aa: CASSRSGAYNEQFF; cdr3_nt: TGTGCCAGCAGTAGGTCGGGAGCATACAATGAGCAGTTCTTC; cdr3_length: 14; clone_size: .; j_call: TRBJ2-1; v_call: TRBV2; d_call: .
cdr3_aa: CASSHSSSTDTQYF; cdr3_nt: TGTGCCAGCAGCCACAGCAGTAGCACAGATACGCAGTATTTT; cdr3_length: 14; clone_size: .; j_call: TRBJ2-3; v_call: TRBV7-9; d_call: .
cdr3_aa: CASMTLSGSTETQYF; cdr3_nt: TGCGCCAGCATGACCCTTAGCGGGAGTACAGAGACCCAGTACTTC; cdr3_length: 15; clone_size: .; j_call: TRBJ2-5; v_call: TRBV10-2; d_call: TRBD2
cdr3_aa: CASTLGQGWNSPLHF; cdr3_nt: TGTGCCAGCACTCTCGGACAGGGATGGAATTCACCCCTCCACTTT; cdr3_length: 15; clone_size: .; j_call: TRBJ1-6; v_call: TRBV7-9; d_call: TRBD1
cdr3_aa: CASSFPRGLLTLHF; cdr3_nt: TGTGCCAGCAGTTTCCCCCGAGGGCTGCTCACCCTCCACTTT; cdr3_length: 14; clone_size: .; j_call: TRBJ1-6; v_call: TRBV28; d_call: .
cdr3_aa: CASSLSQGQTEAFF; cdr3_nt: TGCGCCAGCAGCTTATCTCAGGGCCAGACTGAAGCTTTCTTT; cdr3_length: 14; clone_size: .; j_call: TRBJ1-1; v_call: TRBV5-1; d_call: .
cdr3_aa: CASSYFGVNQPQHF; cdr3_nt: TGTGCCAGCAGTTACTTTGGCGTAAATCAGCCCCAGCATTTT; cdr3_length: 14; clone_size: .; j_call: TRBJ1-5; v_call: TRBV6-6; d_call: .
cdr3_aa: CSADNEQFF; cdr3_nt: TGCAGCGCAGACAATGAGCAGTTCTTC; cdr3_length: 9; clone_size: .; j_call: TRBJ2-1; v_call: TRBV29-1; d_call: .
cdr3_aa: CASRPMDARDRDHRSNQPQHF; cdr3_nt: TGTGCCAGCAGGCCAATGGACGCCCGGGACAGGGATCACCGTAGCAATCAGCCCCAGCATTTT; cdr3_length: 21; clone_size: .; j_call: TRBJ1-5; v_call: TRBV28; d_call: TRBD1
cdr3_aa: CASSLGANSYEQYF; cdr3_nt: TGTGCCAGCAGCTTAGGAGCTAATTCCTACGAGCAGTACTTC; cdr3_length: 14; clone_size: .; j_call: TRBJ2-7; v_call: TRBV7-9; d_call: .
cdr3_aa: CASRLGPSEREVSEQYF; cdr3_nt: TGTGCAAGTCGCTTAGGCCCTAGTGAGCGGGAGGTAAGCGAGCAGTACTTC; cdr3_length: 17; clone_size: once; j_call: TRBJ2-7; v_call: TRBV12-2; d_call: .
cdr3_aa: CASSLSSGARGEQYF; cdr3_nt: TGCGCCAGCAGCTTGAGCTCTGGGGCGAGAGGCGAGCAGTACTTC; cdr3_length: 15; clone_size: .; j_call: TRBJ2-7; v_call: TRBV5-1; d_call: .
cdr3_aa: CSAGGLVEAFF; cdr3_nt: TGCAGTGCAGGGGGATTGGTTGAAGCTTTCTTT; cdr3_length: 11; clone_size: .; j_call: TRBJ1-1; v_call: TRBV20-1; d_call: .
cdr3_aa: CASSPGQTLGEQYF; cdr3_nt: TGTGCCAGCAGTCCGGGACAGACACTTGGCGAGCAGTACTTC; cdr3_length: 14; clone_size: .; j_call: TRBJ2-7; v_call: TRBV28; d_call: TRBD1
cdr3_aa: CASSVGQGLAGNTIYF; cdr3_nt: TGTGCCAGCAGTGTAGGACAGGGTTTGGCTGGAAACACCATATATTTT; cdr3_length: 16; clone_size: .; j_call: TRBJ1-3; v_call: TRBV6-1; d_call: TRBD1
cdr3_aa: CASSLIFGNQPQHF; cdr3_nt: TGTGCCAGCAGTTTAATCTTTGGCAATCAGCCCCAGCATTTT; cdr3_length: 14; clone_size: .; j_call: TRBJ1-5; v_call: TRBV27; d_call: .
cdr3_aa: CASSPRTASNQPQHF; cdr3_nt: TGTGCCAGCAGTCCAAGGACAGCTAGCAATCAGCCCCAGCATTTT; cdr3_length: 15; clone_size: .; j_call: TRBJ1-5; v_call: TRBV28; d_call: .
cdr3_aa: CSVWDRSYGYTF; cdr3_nt: TGCAGCGTTTGGGACAGATCATATGGCTACACCTTC; cdr3_length: 12; clone_size: once; j_call: TRBJ1-2; v_call: TRBV29-1; d_call: TRBD1
cdr3_aa: CASSQDVSTDTQYF; cdr3_nt: TGTGCCAGCAGCCAAGATGTTAGCACAGATACGCAGTATTTT; cdr3_length: 14; clone_size: .; j_call: TRBJ2-3; v_call: TRBV3-1/TRBV3-2; d_call: .
cdr3_aa: CASSGSAYNEQFF; cdr3_nt: TGTGCCAGCAGCGGGAGCGCGTACAATGAGCAGTTCTTC; cdr3_length: 13; clone_size: once; j_call: TRBJ2-1; v_call: TRBV9; d_call: .
cdr3_aa: CSVALAGELFF; cdr3_nt: TGCAGCGTTGCCCTTGCCGGGGAGCTGTTTTTT; cdr3_length: 11; clone_size: .; j_call: TRBJ2-2; v_call: TRBV29-1; d_call: .
cdr3_aa: CASSWRGAYEQYF; cdr3_nt: TGTGCCAGCAGCTGGCGGGGGGCCTACGAGCAGTACTTC; cdr3_length: 13; clone_size: few; j_call: TRBJ2-7; v_call: TRBV5-5; d_call: TRBD2